This TCR beta chain was captured in a study of T cells in narcolepsy listed by TCRdb under 2018. About the full investigation: Healthy control donors were enrolled in the study alongside patients who had narcolepsy type 1 or type 2 (NT1, NT2). Autoreactive T cells targeting hypocretin neuron self-antigens (hypocretin, TRIB2) were sought in narcolepsy patients, and TCR Vbeta sequencing was used to track clonotypes in blood and CSF.

V ends up 4 bases short and J 2 bases short, with an unmatched junction base count of 5. The CDR3 starts with the cysteine, ends with the phenylalanine, and has 14 residues. Here the CDR3 DNA is all that survives: 42 bases in frame from base 1. CDR1 SGHNT and CDR2 YYREEE are derived from the germline V gene (reference sequence). The paper's findings and limits, for the study overall: According to the report, autoreactive clonotypes were detected serially in the blood of the same patients and of different patients, but not in healthy controls. Patients and controls had similar numbers of sequenced blood memory CD4+ clonotypes, with averages of around 39,000 in patients and 30,000 to 35,000 in controls. In plots comparing CSF and blood CD4+ T cell clonotypes from the same patient, HCRT-specific and TRIB2-specific autoreactive clonotypes were highlighted. No sequences matching autoreactive T cell clones were contained in some blood memory CD4+ repertoires from patients and controls.

With respect to this clone: The clone's antigen remains unknown. No qualities accompany the bases; no much larger clone lies one base away.

Memory CD4+ T cells were sorted ex vivo from peripheral blood of narcolepsy patients and healthy controls for TCR Vbeta sequencing. The protocol used for the library was the immunoSEQ multiplex PCR assay. What TCRdb holds here is the immuneACCESS table cut down to in-frame rearrangements. Part of the clones is not present; checked against another copy, under half of the missing clones reflect an unresolved V gene, and the others are unexplained. In this sample the table shows about 18,000 clones, around 86% of which occur a single time. The leading ten clones occupy over 0.7% of the sample. The source of this sequence is a human donor in good health. This receptor chain uses TRBV5-4 and TRBJ1-2, with 7 central nucleotides matching TRBD1. The sample consisted of memory (CD45RA-) CD4+ T cells from blood. Taken with the paper, the label for cell subset or site translates to: memory T cells sorted ex vivo from peripheral blood. At the DNA level, the sequence is TGTGCCAGCAGCATCATGACAGGGAACTATGGCTACACCTTC. This yields the protein CASSIMTGNYGYTF.